These 30 T cell receptor beta chains were all obtained from the same sample, sequenced in a study of cytomegalovirus exposure and HLA in healthy donors. The repertoire was sequenced with immunoSEQ multiplex PCR; TCRdb's copy has only in-frame clones and lacks some. The table lists about 78,000 clones, approximately 95% of them singletons. Input material: PBMCs. These TCRs come from a man in his late teens or twenties in good health and CMV-seropositive.

This chain connects TRBV2 to TRBJ2-7; 11 bases agree with TRBD2. The CDR3 has 13 residues. Germline V gene sequence: CDR1 SNHLY, CDR2 FYNNEI. The CDR3 is CAMGTSGSYEQYF. DNA of the CDR3: TGTGCAATGGGGACTAGCGGCTCCTACGAGCAGTACTTC.

The J gene is TRBJ2-4, the V gene TRBV7-2; 10 bases are a match to TRBD2. In germline, CDR1 is SGHTA, CDR2 FQGNSA. This CDR3 region has 16 residues. With V trimmed by 5 bases and J by 1 base, 5 bases remained unmatched. The CDR3: CASSASGREAKNIQYF. DNA of the CDR3: TGTGCCAGCAGCGCGAGCGGGAGGGAGGCCAAAAACATTCAGTACTTC.

The V call is TRBV28, the J call TRBJ2-3; 11 bases match TRBD2. V shed 6 bases, J shed 1 base, and the junction held 3 bases outside the gene matches. In germline, CDR1 is MDHEN, CDR2 SYDVKM. The CDR3 runs 15 residues. CDR3 nucleotides: TGTGCCAGCAGACTACTAGCGGGGGGCACAGATACGCAGTATTTT. As protein: CASRLLAGGTDTQYF.

The chain combines TRBV7-9 with TRBJ1-1, with a tentative D call TRBD1 (5 bases). The CDR3 is made up of 15 amino acids. Trimming took off 0 bases at V and 4 bases at J, with 12 bases between the two ends. Looked up from germline, CDR1 is SEHNR and CDR2 is FQNEAQ (reference sequence). The CDR3 protein is CASSLARTRATEAFF. CDR3 sequence (DNA): TGTGCCAGCAGCTTAGCGAGGACAAGGGCCACTGAAGCTTTCTTT.

The chain joins TRBV5-1 to TRBJ2-7; unclear D gene. V was cut by 1 base and J by 3 bases, with 8 bases left in between. CDR3 length: 13 amino acids. Germline lookup yields CDR1 SGHRS and CDR2 YFSETQ. The CDR3 sequence: CASSLTEHYEQYF. CDR3 bases: TGCGCCAGCAGCTTGACAGAACACTACGAGCAGTACTTC.

V is TRBV25-1 and J is TRBJ1-2; possible D gene TRBD1, 5 bases. Germline V gene data show CDR1 as MGHDK and CDR2 as SYGVNS. Between the trimmed V and J ends, which lost 5 bases and 6 bases, there was a span of 10 bases. The CDR3 totals 12 residues. CDR3 in amino acids: CASSPGEDGYTF. Written as DNA, the CDR3 is TGTGCCAGCAGTCCGGGGGAGGATGGCTACACCTTC.

This chain joins TRBV9 and TRBJ1-3; D is undetermined. The CDR3 has 13 amino acids. Germline CDR1 SGDLS, CDR2 YYNGEE. Between the trimmed V and J ends, which lost 0 bases and 4 bases, there was a span of 5 bases. CDR3 amino acids: CASSVGVGNTIYF. The CDR3 coding sequence is TGTGCCAGCAGCGTAGGCGTCGGAAACACCATATATTTT.

The V call is TRBV5-6, the J call TRBJ1-1, with 7 bases aligning to TRBD1. Germline values: CDR1 SGHDT, CDR2 YYEEEE. The CDR3 spans 13 residues. J gave up 5 bases and V 2 bases, and 3 bases lay outside the gene matches. The DNA for the CDR3 is TGTGCCAGCAGCTTTAGGGGGCGAACTGAAGCTTTCTTT. Protein sequence: CASSFRGRTEAFF.

J is TRBJ1-3 and V is TRBV5-1; D remains unclear. Germline-derived CDR1 and CDR2 are SGHRS and YFSETQ. V was shortened by 0 bases and J by 0 bases, with 16 bases between the two germline ends. The CDR3 contains 18 residues. Here the CDR3 DNA reads TGCGCCAGCAGCTTGGCCCCCGGCAGGCTGAGCTCTGGAAACACCATATATTTT. Its translation: CASSLAPGRLSSGNTIYF.

This chain joins TRBV6-5 and TRBJ1-1, with 8 bases identical to TRBD1. Germline-derived CDR1 and CDR2 are MNHEY and SVGAGI. This CDR3 has 14 residues. With 2 bases clipped from V and 4 bases from J, the junction kept 3 bases outside the gene matches. DNA for the CDR3: TGTGCCAGCAGTTACGGACAGGGAGGCACTGAAGCTTTCTTT. Its translation is CASSYGQGGTEAFF.

The rearrangement links TRBV9 to TRBJ2-7; D is uncertain. The CDR3 has 13 residues. Looked up from germline, CDR1 is SGDLS and CDR2 is YYNGEE. V was clipped by 1 base and J by 6 bases, with 11 bases between them. The CDR3 loop reads CASSVLPLSEQYF. CDR3 DNA: TGTGCCAGCAGCGTATTGCCCCTAAGCGAGCAGTACTTC.

The chain links TRBV27 to TRBJ2-1; the match to TRBD2 covers 9 bases. The CDR3 covers 16 residues. Germline V lookup: CDR1 MNHEY, CDR2 SMNVEV (reference sequence). V was pared by 6 bases and J by 7 bases, with 13 bases of the junction left unmatched. The CDR3 nucleotides read TGTGCCAGCAGCCGTATTAGCGGGGGAGTTGATAATGAGCAGTTCTTC. Protein sequence: CASSRISGGVDNEQFF.

The V gene is TRBV9, the J gene TRBJ1-3; tentatively, D is TRBD1 (5 bases). The V gene's germline CDR1 is SGDLS and CDR2 YYNGEE. The CDR3 sequence is 11 residues long. The CDR3 nucleotides read TGTGCGACAGTACGTGGAAACACCATATATTTT. Its protein product is CATVRGNTIYF.

Details on this clone: An end of the junction differs from the germline gene, which may be a read error. The gene calls are TRBV6-5 and TRBJ1-2; 9 bases line up with TRBD1. Germline loops: CDR1 MNHEY, CDR2 SVGAGI. CDR3 length equals 14 residues. Written as DNA, the CDR3 is TGTGCCAGCAGTCACTCGGGACAGGGAGACGGCTACACCTTC. It encodes CASSHSGQGDGYTF.

A single count supports this clone. The V and J genes are TRBV19 and TRBJ2-7; tentative D call: TRBD1 (5 bases). The CDR3 contains 13 residues. In germline, CDR1 is LNHDA, CDR2 SQIVND (reference sequence). Trimming removed 7 bases from V and 1 base from J, with 11 bases in between. The CDR3 sequence is CASMMTDSYEQYF. The CDR3 nucleotides read TGTGCCAGTATGATGACAGATTCCTACGAGCAGTACTTC.

The chain recombines TRBV7-3 with TRBJ2-2; 11 positions agree with TRBD2. CDR3 length: 16 residues. In germline, CDR1 is SGHTA, CDR2 FQGTGA. V trimming: 4 bases; J trimming: 6 bases; junction bases outside the gene matches: 7. The CDR3 DNA sequence: TGTGCCAGCAGCTCTACTAGCGGGAGTGCGGCCGGGGAGCTGTTTTTT. Protein product: CASSSTSGSAAGELFF.

The chain employs TRBV6-1 and TRBJ2-3, with TRBD2 matching over 7 bases. This CDR3 region has 13 residues. CDR1 is MNHNS, CDR2 SASEGT, per germline. V shed 8 bases and J 8 bases; nucleotides not matched to a gene: 10. CDR3 DNA: TGTGCCAGCGGACTAGAGCGATTAGCTACGCAGTATTTT. Its protein is CASGLERLATQYF.

This clone appeared once. The CDR3 DNA reads TGCGCCAGCAGCCCCGCTAGCGGGAGAGGTGGTGAGCAGTTCTTC. Its protein is CASSPASGRGGEQFF. This chain joins TRBV5-1 and TRBJ2-1; 10 nucleotides align to TRBD2. J gave up 9 bases and V 4 bases, and 10 bases lay outside the gene matches. This CDR3 spans 15 amino acids. Germline V gene lookup returns CDR1 SGHRS and CDR2 YFSETQ.

V is TRBV2 and J is TRBJ2-7; D remains ambiguous. The CDR3 length is 10 residues. The germline V gene has CDR1 SNHLY and CDR2 FYNNEI. CDR3 sequence: CVASSYEQYF. The CDR3 nucleotides read TGTGTAGCCTCCTCCTACGAGCAGTACTTC.

This sequence joins TRBV7-9 and TRBJ1-3; tentative D call: TRBD1 (6 bases). V was pared by 7 bases and J by 0 bases, with 10 bases between. CDR1 and CDR2 (germline): SEHNR, FQNEAQ (reference sequence). The CDR3 consists of 14 residues. The CDR3 sequence is CASNGGRSGNTIYF. The CDR3 coding sequence is TGTGCCAGCAATGGGGGCCGCTCTGGAAACACCATATATTTT.

This chain uses TRBV5-1 with TRBJ2-5, with D possibly being TRBD1 (8 bases). The V end lost 5 bases, the J end lost 5 bases, and 19 bases lay between the germline ends. CDR3 length: 15 residues. Germline CDR1 and CDR2: SGHRS and YFSETQ. This CDR3 is CASRSGQGGWETQYF. The DNA of the CDR3 is TGCGCCAGCAGGAGTGGACAGGGAGGGTGGGAGACCCAGTACTTC.

The chain has TRBV6-5 and TRBJ2-7, with 7 bases fitting TRBD1. Germline values: CDR1 MNHEY, CDR2 SVGAGI. The CDR3 consists of 15 residues. Trimming at V came to 6 bases and at J to 2 bases, leaving 10 bases not matched to a gene. In DNA, the CDR3 is TGTGCCAGCAGACACAACCCCGGGACAGCCTACGAGCAGTACTTC. This gives the protein CASRHNPGTAYEQYF.

The chain links TRBV7-8 to TRBJ2-3, with a possible D match to TRBD1 (5 bases). Trimming took 5 bases from V and 2 from J, leaving 14 bases between them. The CDR3 consists of 15 residues. Per germline, CDR1 SGHVS and CDR2 FQNEAQ. In nucleotides, the CDR3 is TGTGCCAGCAGCCCCAGGGTCGGAAACACAGATACGCAGTATTTT. Translating gives CASSPRVGNTDTQYF.

The chain carries TRBV5-6 and TRBJ2-5; 10 nucleotides line up with TRBD2. The germline gives CDR1 SGHDT, CDR2 YYEEEE. The CDR3 spans 18 residues. V was clipped by 0 bases and J by 3 bases; unmatched bases: 11. CDR3 amino acids: CASSLGRSASGRKETQYF. The CDR3 bases are TGTGCCAGCAGCTTGGGTCGGTCGGCTAGCGGGAGAAAAGAGACCCAGTACTTC.

The J gene is TRBJ2-3, the V gene TRBV18; no definite D call. Per germline, CDR1 KGHSH and CDR2 LQKENI. This CDR3 has 15 amino acids. V lost 3 bases to trimming and J lost 2 bases, with 12 bases between them. CDR3 DNA sequence: TGTGCCAGCTCACCCAGCGCGGCCTTCACAGATACGCAGTATTTT. This sequence encodes CASSPSAAFTDTQYF.

V usage is TRBV6-1 and J usage is TRBJ1-4, with 11 nucleotides matching TRBD1. Looked up from germline, CDR1 is MNHNS and CDR2 is SASEGT. The V gene end was trimmed by 8 bases and the J gene end by 6 bases; junction bases not matched to a gene: 8. CDR3 size: 15 residues. Here the CDR3 reads CASGDRGAVYEKLFF. DNA of the CDR3: TGTGCCAGCGGGGACAGGGGGGCGGTGTATGAAAAACTGTTTTTT.

The V call is TRBV29-1, the J call TRBJ2-7; 7 positions agree with TRBD1. Germline CDR1 is SQVTM and CDR2 is ANQGSEA. The CDR3 covers 16 residues. V was pared by 5 bases and J by 3 bases, with 16 bases of the junction left unmatched. CDR3 protein: CSVSYPRTGAFYEQYF. The CDR3 DNA sequence: TGCAGCGTTTCCTACCCCCGGACAGGAGCCTTCTACGAGCAGTACTTC.

V and J are TRBV6-5 and TRBJ1-1; D is unclear. Trimming took 3 bases from V and 1 from J, leaving 12 bases between them. The CDR3 runs 15 residues. From germline, CDR1 is MNHEY and CDR2 SVGAGI. CDR3: CASSYFGERNTEAFF. The CDR3 DNA is TGTGCCAGCAGTTATTTCGGGGAGAGGAACACTGAAGCTTTCTTT.

The chain has TRBV9 and TRBJ2-7, with 10 nucleotides matching TRBD2. There are 15 residues in the CDR3. V lost 4 bases, J lost 2 bases, and 6 bases stayed unmatched. CDR1 SGDLS and CDR2 YYNGEE come from the germline V gene. The CDR3 bases are TGTGCCAGCAGCCTAGGACTAGCGGATACCTACGAGCAGTACTTC. Residues: CASSLGLADTYEQYF.

V gene TRBV15 combines with J gene TRBJ1-4; D call uncertain. CDR1 is LNHNV and CDR2 is YYDKDF in the germline V gene (reference sequence). CDR3 length equals 15 residues. Trimming took off 0 bases at V and 4 bases at J, with 9 bases between the two ends. Here the CDR3 DNA reads TGTGCCACCAGCAGAGATCCTGAGGATAATGAAAAACTGTTTTTT. Encoded protein: CATSRDPEDNEKLFF.